The present T cell receptor beta chain was sequenced within a study of CD8+ T cells in alopecia areata. RNA was extracted and reverse transcribed into cDNA as the sequencing template. Profiling relied on immunoSEQ multiplex PCR, and the TCRdb table lists in-frame clones only, not all of them. This sample carries roughly 170,000 clones, over 50% of them seen once, and the ten largest clones take 14% to 15%. Deletions cut 0 bases from V and 3 bases from J, with 6 bases between. The CDR3 runs 14 residues. CDR1 and CDR2 from the germline V gene are SGHRS and YFSETQ. This clone has at least ten counts. The source material was CD4+ T cells sorted from blood, sampled at week 0. V is TRBV5-1 and J is TRBJ2-2; D unclear. This receptor was identified in a human donor with alopecia areata. In nucleotides, the CDR3 is TGCGCCAGCAGCTTGGTGGTCGACACCGGGGAGCTGTTTTTT. Translation: CASSLVVDTGELFF.